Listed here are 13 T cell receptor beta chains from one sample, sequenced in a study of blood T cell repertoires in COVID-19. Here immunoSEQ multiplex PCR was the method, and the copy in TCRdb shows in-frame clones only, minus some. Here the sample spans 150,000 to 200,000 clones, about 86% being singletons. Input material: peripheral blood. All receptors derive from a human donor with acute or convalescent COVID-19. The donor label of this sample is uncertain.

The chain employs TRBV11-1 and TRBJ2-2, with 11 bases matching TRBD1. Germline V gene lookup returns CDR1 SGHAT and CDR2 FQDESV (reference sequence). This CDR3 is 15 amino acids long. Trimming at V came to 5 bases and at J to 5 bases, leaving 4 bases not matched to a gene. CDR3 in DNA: TGTGCCAGCAGCCGGGACAGGGGGGAGACCGGGGAGCTGTTTTTT. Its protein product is CASSRDRGETGELFF.

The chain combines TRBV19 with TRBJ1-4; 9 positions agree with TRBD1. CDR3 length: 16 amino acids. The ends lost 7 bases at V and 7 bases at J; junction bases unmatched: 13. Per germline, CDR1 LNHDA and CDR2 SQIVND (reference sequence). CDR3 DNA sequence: TGTGCCAGTAACGACAGGGGGACCCGCGGGCGTGAAAAACTGTTTTTT. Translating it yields CASNDRGTRGREKLFF.

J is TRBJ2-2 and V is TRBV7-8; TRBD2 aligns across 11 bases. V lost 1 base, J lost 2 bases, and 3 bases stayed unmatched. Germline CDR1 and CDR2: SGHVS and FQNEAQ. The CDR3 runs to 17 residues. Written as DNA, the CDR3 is TGTGCCAGCAGCTTAGTTAGCGGGGGGGCCAACACCGGGGAGCTGTTTTTT. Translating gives CASSLVSGGANTGELFF.

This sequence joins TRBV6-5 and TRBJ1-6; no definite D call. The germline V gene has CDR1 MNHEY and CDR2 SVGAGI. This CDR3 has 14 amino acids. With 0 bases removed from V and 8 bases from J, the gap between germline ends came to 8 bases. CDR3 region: CASSYSPRDSPLHF. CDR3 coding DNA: TGTGCCAGCAGTTACTCCCCGAGGGATTCACCCCTCCACTTT.

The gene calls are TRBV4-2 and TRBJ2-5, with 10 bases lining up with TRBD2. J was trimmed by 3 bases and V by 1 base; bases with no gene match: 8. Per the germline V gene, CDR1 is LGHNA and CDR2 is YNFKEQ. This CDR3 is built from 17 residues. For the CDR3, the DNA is TGTGCCAGCAGCCAAGGAGGGCTAGCGGGAGTTAAAGAGACCCAGTACTTC. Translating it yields CASSQGGLAGVKETQYF.

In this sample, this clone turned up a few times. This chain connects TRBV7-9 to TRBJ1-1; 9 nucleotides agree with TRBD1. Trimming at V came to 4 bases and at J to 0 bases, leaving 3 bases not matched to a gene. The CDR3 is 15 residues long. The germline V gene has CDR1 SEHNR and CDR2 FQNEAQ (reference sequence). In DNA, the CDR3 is TGTGCCAGCAGCTCCGGGACAGGGTTGAACACTGAAGCTTTCTTT. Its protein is CASSSGTGLNTEAFF.

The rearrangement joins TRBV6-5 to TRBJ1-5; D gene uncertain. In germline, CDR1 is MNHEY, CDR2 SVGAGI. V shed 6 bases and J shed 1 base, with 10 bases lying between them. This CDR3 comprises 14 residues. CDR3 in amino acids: CASSPSGSNQPQHF. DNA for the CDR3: TGTGCCAGCAGCCCCAGTGGCAGCAATCAGCCCCAGCATTTT.

The CDR3 coding sequence is TGTGCCAGCAGTTACTCGACAGGGAAGGAAAAACTGTTTTTT. Translation gives CASSYSTGKEKLFF. This chain joins TRBV6-5 and TRBJ1-4; TRBD1 aligns across 7 bases. The CDR3 has 14 amino acids. Germline CDR1 reads MNHEY; CDR2 reads SVGAGI. The ends lost 0 bases at V and 8 bases at J; junction bases unmatched: 3.

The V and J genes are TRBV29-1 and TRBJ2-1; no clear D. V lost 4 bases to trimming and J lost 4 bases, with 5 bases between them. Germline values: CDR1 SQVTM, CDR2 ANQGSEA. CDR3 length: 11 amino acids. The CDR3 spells CSVARYNEQFF. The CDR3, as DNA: TGCAGCGTTGCCCGTTACAATGAGCAGTTCTTC.

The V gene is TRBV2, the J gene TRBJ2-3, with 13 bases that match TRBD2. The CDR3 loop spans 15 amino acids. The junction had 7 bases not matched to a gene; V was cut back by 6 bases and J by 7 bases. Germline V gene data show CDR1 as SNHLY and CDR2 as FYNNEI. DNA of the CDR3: TGTGCCAGCAGGGCCAGGACTAGCGGGAGTAATACGCAGTATTTT. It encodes CASRARTSGSNTQYF. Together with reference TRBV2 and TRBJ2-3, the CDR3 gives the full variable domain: EPEVTQTPSHQVTQMGQEVILRCVPISNHLYFYWYRQILGQKVEFLVSFYNNEISEKSEIFDDQFSVERPDGSNFTLKIRSTKLEDSAMYFCASRARTSGSNTQYFGPGTRLTVL.

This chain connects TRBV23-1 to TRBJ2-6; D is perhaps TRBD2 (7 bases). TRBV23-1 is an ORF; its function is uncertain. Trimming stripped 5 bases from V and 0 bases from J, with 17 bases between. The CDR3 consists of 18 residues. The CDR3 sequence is CASSTGGRAPSGANVLTF. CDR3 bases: TGCGCCAGCAGTACGGGGGGCCGTGCACCCTCTGGGGCCAACGTCCTGACTTTC.

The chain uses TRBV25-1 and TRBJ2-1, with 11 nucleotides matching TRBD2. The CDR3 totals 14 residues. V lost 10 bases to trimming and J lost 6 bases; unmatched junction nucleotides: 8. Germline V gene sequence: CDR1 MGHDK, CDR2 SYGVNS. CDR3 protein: CATGLAGGLNEQFF. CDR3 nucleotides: TGTGCCACCGGGCTAGCGGGGGGTCTCAATGAGCAGTTCTTC.

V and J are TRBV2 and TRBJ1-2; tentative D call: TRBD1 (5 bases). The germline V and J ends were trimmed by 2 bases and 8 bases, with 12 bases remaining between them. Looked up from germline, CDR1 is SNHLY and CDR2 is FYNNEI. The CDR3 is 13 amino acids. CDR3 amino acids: CASSESTGGGYTF. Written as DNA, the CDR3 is TGTGCCAGCAGTGAATCAACAGGTGGCGGCTACACCTTC.